A single sample gave rise to the 27 T cell receptor beta chains below, sequenced in a study of cytomegalovirus exposure and HLA in healthy donors. The primer mix had 60 Vbeta and 13 Jbeta primers. TCRdb's copy holds only in-frame clones and misses some; the assay was immunoSEQ multiplex PCR. Among around 150,000 clones, over 70% were seen once, and the ten largest hold approximately 1.5%. Sequenced sample: PBMCs. The source is a woman aged 18-35 years in good health and CMV-seronegative.

This clone was recorded a few times. This sequence joins TRBV2 and TRBJ1-1; D not certain. The CDR3 has 13 residues. V lost 7 bases, J lost 3 bases, and 12 bases lay in between. Germline CDR1 is SNHLY and CDR2 is FYNNEI. Here the CDR3 DNA reads TGTGCCAGCACCGTGGAGGAATACACTGAAGCTTTCTTT. Translated, it gives CASTVEEYTEAFF.

As concerns this clone: A junction end diverges from the germline sequence, so it may reflect a read error. The V gene is TRBV7-9, the J gene TRBJ2-2; 9 positions agree with TRBD2. The CDR3 has 19 amino acids. Germline values: CDR1 SEHNR, CDR2 FQNEAQ (reference sequence). CDR3: CSSSLDLIRLAGYTGELFF. The DNA for the CDR3 is TGTTCCAGCAGCTTAGACTTGATCCGGCTAGCGGGGTACACCGGGGAGCTGTTTTTT.

This clone was seen only a few times. The V gene is TRBV6-5, the J gene TRBJ1-5; possible D gene TRBD1, 5 bases. The CDR3 is 14 residues long. V lost 8 bases and J 2 bases, leaving 13 bases between the germline ends. In germline, CDR1 is MNHEY, CDR2 SVGAGI. CDR3 coding DNA: TGTGCCAGCGGGGGAACGGGGGGCAATCAGCCCCAGCATTTT. It yields the protein CASGGTGGNQPQHF.

This chain uses TRBV5-1 with TRBJ1-5; maybe TRBD1 (6 bases). Trimming stripped 0 bases from V and 6 bases from J, with 10 bases between. Germline V lookup: CDR1 SGHRS, CDR2 YFSETQ. The CDR3 covers 14 residues. CDR3 amino acids: CASSLEGGPQPQHF. CDR3 bases: TGCGCCAGCAGCTTGGAGGGGGGGCCTCAGCCCCAGCATTTT.

This chain connects TRBV2 to TRBJ2-5; D ambiguous. Germline assignment: CDR1 SNHLY and CDR2 FYNNEI. The CDR3 runs to 13 residues. Trimming removed 0 bases from V and 5 bases from J, with 7 bases in between. The CDR3 DNA reads as TGTGCCAGCAGTGAAGCGCGGTGGGAGACCCAGTACTTC. Translation: CASSEARWETQYF. The variable domain in full, with the rest retrieved from reference TRBV2 and TRBJ2-5, is EPEVTQTPSHQVTQMGQEVILRCVPISNHLYFYWYRQILGQKVEFLVSFYNNEISEKSEIFDDQFSVERPDGSNFTLKIRSTKLEDSAMYFCASSEARWETQYFGPGTRLLVL.

The chain carries TRBV30 and TRBJ1-5; D uncertain. The V gene lost 2 bases and the J gene lost 6 bases, with 11 bases spanning the gap. This CDR3 has 13 amino acids. Germline CDR1 GTSNPN, CDR2 SVGIG (reference sequence). CDR3 protein: CAWSRVGGQPQHF. CDR3 DNA: TGTGCCTGGAGTCGGGTCGGCGGTCAGCCCCAGCATTTT.

The chain has TRBV7-6 and TRBJ2-5, with D unresolved. The CDR3 totals 12 residues. Germline V CDR1 and CDR2: SGHVS, FNYEAQ. V shed 1 base and J shed 5 bases, with 5 bases lying between them. In DNA, the CDR3 is TGTGCCAGCAGCTTAGGCCGGGAGACCCAGTACTTC. It yields the protein CASSLGRETQYF. Full variable domain (missing parts from reference TRBV7-6 and TRBJ2-5): GAGVSQSPRYKVTKRGQDVALRCDPISGHVSLYWYRQALGQGPEFLTYFNYEAQQDKSGLPNDRFSAERPEGSISTLTIQRTEQRDSAMYRCASSLGRETQYFGPGTRLLVL.

Only a few counts were recorded for this clone. This chain links TRBV25-1 with TRBJ1-1; tentatively, D is TRBD1 (5 bases). Between the trimmed V and J ends, which lost 1 base and 4 bases, there was a span of 10 bases. The CDR3 runs to 14 residues. CDR1 MGHDK and CDR2 SYGVNS come from the germline V gene. The CDR3 protein is CASSEWAGITEAFF. The CDR3 DNA sequence: TGTGCCAGCAGTGAATGGGCAGGGATCACTGAAGCTTTCTTT.

The V call is TRBV14, the J call TRBJ1-1, with 8 nucleotides matching TRBD1. Germline lookup yields CDR1 SGHDN and CDR2 FVKESK. There are 14 residues in the CDR3. V was pared by 4 bases and J by 6 bases, with 7 bases of the junction left unmatched. The DNA of the CDR3 is TGTGCCAGCAGCCGGGCTACAGGGGGGGCTGAAGCTTTCTTT. Its protein product is CASSRATGGAEAFF.

This rearrangement joins TRBV5-4 to TRBJ1-4; D is ambiguous. CDR1 is SGHNT and CDR2 is YYREEE in the germline V gene (reference sequence). V dropped 4 bases and J dropped 2 bases, with 18 bases sitting between them. The CDR3 length is 17 residues. The CDR3 region is CASSGPPAGSTNEKLFF. CDR3 sequence (DNA): TGTGCCAGCAGCGGGCCTCCGGCAGGTTCCACTAATGAAAAACTGTTTTTT.

V is TRBV27 and J is TRBJ2-7; no clear D gene. With 7 bases removed from V and 0 bases from J, the gap between germline ends came to 13 bases. CDR1 is MNHEY and CDR2 is SMNVEV in the germline V gene (reference sequence). The CDR3 has 14 amino acids. In nucleotides, the CDR3 is TGTGCCAGCAAAACAGTCTTAAGCTCCTACGAGCAGTACTTC. Translation: CASKTVLSSYEQYF.

The chain joins TRBV4-1 to TRBJ1-5; TRBD1 might be the D (6 bases). The germline V gene encodes CDR1 MGHRA and CDR2 YSYEKL. Trimming removed 4 bases from V and 0 bases from J, with 10 bases in between. This CDR3 contains 15 residues. The CDR3 DNA reads as TGCGCCAGCAGCCTCCACAGGGCTAGCAATCAGCCCCAGCATTTT. Translated: CASSLHRASNQPQHF.

This chain links TRBV7-8 with TRBJ1-5, with 7 bases aligning to TRBD1. Losses at the gene ends were 4 bases for V and 6 bases for J; bases not matched to a gene: 15. This CDR3 is 17 amino acids long. In germline, CDR1 is SGHVS, CDR2 FQNEAQ. The CDR3 DNA sequence: TGTGCCAGCAGCTCGATGGCAGGGGGTTCACAAAGTCAGCCCCAGCATTTT. It is translated as CASSSMAGGSQSQPQHF.

The rearrangement links TRBV19 to TRBJ1-4, with 7 bases matching TRBD1. Germline V gene lookup returns CDR1 LNHDA and CDR2 SQIVND (reference sequence). V trimming: 6 bases; J trimming: 3 bases; junction bases outside the gene matches: 10. The CDR3 covers 16 residues. CDR3 DNA sequence: TGTGCCAGTAGCCGACGGGGGACAGTCTCTAATGAAAAACTGTTTTTT. Translation: CASSRRGTVSNEKLFF.

This clone was recorded only once. CDR3: CASSREGGGSYEQYF. The CDR3 nucleotides are TGTGCCAGCAGTCGGGAGGGGGGGGGCTCCTACGAGCAGTACTTC. The rearrangement links TRBV6-1 to TRBJ2-7; 8 nucleotides agree with TRBD2. Germline CDR1 is MNHNS and CDR2 is SASEGT. CDR3 size: 15 residues. Losses at the gene ends were 5 bases for V and 0 bases for J; bases not matched to a gene: 6.

This clone appeared a single time. J is TRBJ1-2 and V is TRBV25-1; D is uncertain. CDR3 size: 14 residues. Germline CDR1 and CDR2: MGHDK and SYGVNS. V was clipped by 2 bases and J by 2 bases, with 9 bases between them. Here the CDR3 DNA reads TGTGCCAGCAGTGAACGGAGATTCAACTATGGCTACACCTTC. Translation gives CASSERRFNYGYTF.

V is TRBV28 and J is TRBJ1-5; 8 bases match TRBD1. This CDR3 is 18 amino acids long. The J segment lost 2 bases and the V segment lost 6 bases, leaving 15 bases of the junction unmatched. CDR1 and CDR2 from the germline V gene are MDHEN and SYDVKM. CDR3 DNA sequence: TGTGCCAGCAGACCCTCACGACAGGGGAGGTTAGGCAATCAGCCCCAGCATTTT. This sequence encodes CASRPSRQGRLGNQPQHF.

This rearrangement joins TRBV15 to TRBJ2-5, with unresolved D. Trimming left V 4 bases short and J 5 bases short, with 14 bases between. Germline values: CDR1 LNHNV, CDR2 YYDKDF (reference sequence). This CDR3 contains 14 residues. The CDR3 sequence is CATSTRHERETQYF. CDR3 bases: TGTGCCACCAGCACCCGGCATGAGAGGGAGACCCAGTACTTC.

The chain is built from TRBV7-8 and TRBJ1-4; TRBD1 is a possible D gene (6 bases). Trimming cost V 2 bases and J 5 bases, with 15 bases left between them. Germline V gene lookup returns CDR1 SGHVS and CDR2 FQNEAQ. This CDR3 region has 16 residues. The CDR3 region is CASSLWTVLGNEKLFF. CDR3 bases: TGTGCCAGCAGCTTATGGACAGTTCTAGGGAATGAAAAACTGTTTTTT.

V is TRBV4-1 and J is TRBJ1-2, with 7 bases fitting TRBD1. The CDR3 totals 15 residues. V was pared by 4 bases and J by 3 bases, with 8 bases of the junction left unmatched. Per the germline V gene, CDR1 is MGHRA and CDR2 is YSYEKL. For the CDR3, the DNA is TGCGCCAGCAGCCGAAGCGACAGGGAATACTATGGCTACACCTTC. Protein: CASSRSDREYYGYTF.

The chain links TRBV6-5 to TRBJ2-3, with 8 bases identical to TRBD1. J gave up 4 bases and V 2 bases, and 2 bases lay outside the gene matches. This CDR3 is 14 amino acids long. Germline V gene sequence: CDR1 MNHEY, CDR2 SVGAGI. CDR3 in DNA: TGTGCCAGCAGTTACAGCAGGGGGCCAGATACGCAGTATTTT. It translates to CASSYSRGPDTQYF.

The chain has TRBV6-6 and TRBJ2-7; 8 nucleotides agree with TRBD1. J gave up 4 bases and V 5 bases, and 4 bases lay outside the gene matches. The CDR3 is made up of 13 amino acids. The germline CDR1 and CDR2 sequences are MNHNY and SVGAGI (reference sequence). CDR3 residues: CASSRTGTYEQYF. CDR3 bases: TGTGCCAGCAGTCGGACAGGGACTTACGAGCAGTACTTC.

This clone has just a few counts. The chain links TRBV19 to TRBJ1-2; D not certain. The CDR3 runs to 15 residues. The ends were cut back, 5 bases at V and 4 bases at J, with 17 bases in the middle. Per the germline V gene, CDR1 is LNHDA and CDR2 is SQIVND (reference sequence). CDR3 amino acids: CASSSLDILSYGYTF. The CDR3 region has the DNA TGTGCCAGTAGTTCCCTTGACATCCTCTCCTATGGCTACACCTTC.

Only a few counts were recorded for this clone. The V gene is TRBV5-1, the J gene TRBJ1-2, with 9 positions matching TRBD1. The length of the CDR3 is 17 residues. V lost 6 bases to trimming and J lost 2 bases; unmatched junction nucleotides: 14. Germline-derived CDR1 and CDR2 are SGHRS and YFSETQ. This chain's CDR3 is CASTRRGQGAKNYGYTF. In DNA, the CDR3 is TGCGCCAGCACCCGCCGGGGACAGGGAGCGAAAAACTATGGCTACACCTTC.

V and J are TRBV5-1 and TRBJ2-7, with D perhaps TRBD2 (5 bases). Germline values: CDR1 SGHRS, CDR2 YFSETQ. The CDR3 sequence is 14 residues long. V was clipped by 0 bases and J by 0 bases, with 7 bases between them. Here the CDR3 DNA reads TGCGCCAGCAGCTTGGGAGGGTTCTCCTACGAGCAGTACTTC. This translates into CASSLGGFSYEQYF.

This clone was detected many times. The gene calls are TRBV4-2 and TRBJ1-2, with D unclear. Germline loops: CDR1 LGHNA, CDR2 YNFKEQ. The length of the CDR3 is 15 residues. V shed 0 bases and J shed 2 bases, with 10 bases lying between them. This CDR3 reads CASSQDEERNYGYTF. DNA for the CDR3: TGTGCCAGCAGCCAAGATGAAGAACGGAACTATGGCTACACCTTC.

CDR3 in amino acids: CASSQERGPSYNEQFF. The CDR3 DNA is TGTGCCAGCAGCCAAGAGCGGGGGCCCTCCTACAATGAGCAGTTCTTC. V is TRBV4-2 and J is TRBJ2-1, with D perhaps TRBD2 (7 bases). Germline V gives CDR1 LGHNA, CDR2 YNFKEQ. This CDR3 has 16 residues. V lost 0 bases to trimming and J lost 0 bases, with 9 bases between them.